The present T cell receptor beta chain was sequenced within a study of T-cell memory formation after mild COVID-19. TCRdb used MiXCR to reprocess the 5' RACE reads, holding one entry per CDR3 protein. The data contain 430,000 or so distinct CDR3 sequences, around 27% of them singletons. This CDR3 spans 15 amino acids. Germline V gene sequence: CDR1 ENHRY, CDR2 SYGVKD. The V segment lost 6 bases and the J segment 5 bases; nucleotides outside the gene matches: 10. The receptor was derived from an adult woman who had mild COVID-19 (a few samples of this study predate the infection). Cell type and time point are not known. The chain joins TRBV10-3 to TRBJ2-1, with 7 nucleotides matching TRBD1. The sample taken for sequencing was PBMCs or a T cell subset sorted from them (not recorded which). The CDR3 spells CAISPRGGQNNEQFF. CDR3 nucleotide sequence: TGTGCCATCAGCCCTCGAGGGGGACAGAACAATGAGCAGTTCTTC.